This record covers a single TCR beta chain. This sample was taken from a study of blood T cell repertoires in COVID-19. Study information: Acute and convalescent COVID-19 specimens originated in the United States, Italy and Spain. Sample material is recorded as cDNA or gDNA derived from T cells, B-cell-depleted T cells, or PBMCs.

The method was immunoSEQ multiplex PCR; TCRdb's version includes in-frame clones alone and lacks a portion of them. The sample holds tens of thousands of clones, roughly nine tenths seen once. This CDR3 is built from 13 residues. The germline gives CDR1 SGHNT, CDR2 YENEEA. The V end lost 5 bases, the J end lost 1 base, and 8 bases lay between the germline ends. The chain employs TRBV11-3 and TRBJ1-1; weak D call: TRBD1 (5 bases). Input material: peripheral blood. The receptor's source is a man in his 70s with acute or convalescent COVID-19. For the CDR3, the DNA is TGTGCCAGCAGCCGAGGACAGAACACTGAAGCTTTCTTT. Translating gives CASSRGQNTEAFF.